This TCR beta chain originates from a study of beta chain features in type 1 diabetes. Findings and caveats of the study: Sequencing from cDNA could over-represent high-TCR-expressing cells.

Concerning this clone: The antigen remains unidentified.

The sequenced template was cDNA made from the entire isolated RNA. Naive, central memory and regulatory T cell samples yielded some 3.9 million reads on average. The method was immunoSEQ multiplex PCR; TCRdb's version includes in-frame clones alone and lacks a portion of them. Of 900,000 or so clones detected, under 20% appear once; the ten largest clones hold about 0.02%. Every donor provided one heparinised blood draw, which averaged about 110 mL. Trimming removed 4 bases from V and 9 bases from J, with 8 bases in between. The CDR3 is 11 residues long. This clonotype was sampled from a woman between 18 and 29 years old in good health. The genes are TRBV5-3 and TRBJ2-1; D is unclear. TRBV5-3 is classed as an ORF, of uncertain function. Sequencing input: naive CD4+ T cells from blood. The CDR3 DNA sequence: TGTGCCAGAAGCCGATTAAGTGAGCAGTTCTTC. Translation gives CARSRLSEQFF.